Each of the 20 T cell receptor beta chains below was sequenced from the same sample in a study of T cell responses to AZD1222 COVID-19 vaccine. Sequencing was performed with immunoSEQ multiplex PCR; in TCRdb, only in-frame clones are kept and a portion is missing. Of under 150,000 clones detected, 92% appear once; the ten largest clones hold 4% to 5.5%. The specimen was peripheral blood, collected on day 0 of AZD1222 vaccination. The receptors derive from an adult in good health.

The chain couples TRBV6-5 to TRBJ1-6; D possibly corresponds to TRBD1 (5 bases). Germline V CDR1 and CDR2: MNHEY, SVGAGI. CDR3 size: 15 residues. The V and J ends lost 8 bases and 8 bases respectively, with 19 bases between them. CDR3 in amino acids: CASGSGAATDSPLHF. DNA of the CDR3: TGTGCCAGCGGATCCGGGGCCGCGACCGATTCACCCCTCCACTTT.

The gene calls are TRBV5-4 and TRBJ2-7; tentatively, D is TRBD2 (5 bases). This CDR3 region has 15 residues. V gave up 2 bases and J gave up 5 bases, with 17 bases separating them. The germline gives CDR1 SGHNT, CDR2 YYREEE (reference sequence). The CDR3 loop is CASSLFGKGDHEQYF. Written as DNA, the CDR3 is TGTGCCAGCAGCTTATTCGGGAAAGGAGACCACGAGCAGTACTTC.

CDR3 in amino acids: CASSKNLGTTDTEAFF. In DNA form, the CDR3 reads TGTGCCAGTAGTAAAAATTTAGGGACAACTGACACTGAAGCTTTCTTT. The rearrangement joins TRBV19 to TRBJ1-1, with D possibly matching TRBD1 (6 bases). V was trimmed by 4 bases and J by 3 bases, leaving 18 bases between them. Germline V CDR1 and CDR2: LNHDA, SQIVND (reference sequence). This CDR3 contains 16 residues.

J is TRBJ1-3 and V is TRBV18; weak D call: TRBD1 (6 bases). CDR3 length: 15 amino acids. Trimming shortened V by 5 bases and J by 4 bases, and 15 bases separated the two germline ends. Germline assignment: CDR1 KGHSH and CDR2 LQKENI. CDR3 in amino acids: CASSAKQGSGNTIYF. CDR3 DNA sequence: TGTGCCAGCTCAGCCAAACAGGGATCGGGAAACACCATATATTTT.

In this sample, this clone turned up once. The rearrangement links TRBV9 to TRBJ1-3, with TRBD1 matching 7 bases. The ends lost 0 bases at V and 0 bases at J; junction bases unmatched: 6. Per the germline V gene, CDR1 is SGDLS and CDR2 is YYNGEE. The CDR3 sequence is 17 residues long. Here the CDR3 reads CASSVGYRGFSGNTIYF. The CDR3 nucleotides read TGTGCCAGCAGCGTAGGTTACAGGGGTTTCTCTGGAAACACCATATATTTT.

The gene calls are TRBV29-1 and TRBJ1-2; TRBD1 might be the D (5 bases). The ends were cut back, 7 bases at V and 6 bases at J, with 15 bases in the middle. CDR3 length: 12 residues. The germline gives CDR1 SQVTM, CDR2 ANQGSEA. The CDR3 DNA follows: TGCAGCGGGGTAATAGGACAAGATGGCTACACCTTC. Amino acid sequence: CSGVIGQDGYTF.

The gene calls are TRBV11-2 and TRBJ2-7, with D possibly being TRBD1 (6 bases). Germline CDR1 reads SGHAT; CDR2 reads FQNNGV. The CDR3 sequence is 15 residues long. The V end lost 5 bases, the J end lost 0 bases, and 14 bases lay between the germline ends. The CDR3 sequence is CASSDFRDNSYEQYF. CDR3 nucleotides: TGTGCCAGCAGCGATTTCCGGGACAACTCCTACGAGCAGTACTTC.

The CDR3 nucleotides are TGTGCCAGCAGTTTATCGTCCTATTCGTATAATGAGCAGTTCTTC. Translating it yields CASSLSSYSYNEQFF. This chain joins TRBV27 and TRBJ2-1; D is uncertain. Germline CDR1 MNHEY, CDR2 SMNVEV (reference sequence). The CDR3 contains 15 residues. Trimming cost V 0 bases and J 7 bases, with 13 bases left between them.

This chain uses TRBV2 with TRBJ1-1; D is unresolved. The CDR3 totals 14 residues. Looked up from germline, CDR1 is SNHLY and CDR2 is FYNNEI. V was clipped by 9 bases and J by 1 base, with 15 bases between them. CDR3 protein: CARSRAVANTEAFF. CDR3 DNA: TGTGCCAGGAGTAGGGCAGTGGCGAACACTGAAGCTTTCTTT.

This chain connects TRBV19 to TRBJ2-7; TRBD1 might be the D (5 bases). The germline CDR1 and CDR2 sequences are LNHDA and SQIVND (reference sequence). Trimming removed 1 base from V and 6 bases from J, with 13 bases in between. There are 14 residues in the CDR3. CDR3 region: CASSIGQGNLEQYF. The CDR3 DNA sequence: TGTGCCAGTAGTATAGGGCAGGGTAATCTCGAGCAGTACTTC.

The chain combines TRBV5-4 with TRBJ2-7; tentatively, D is TRBD2 (5 bases). The CDR3 has 16 amino acids. Germline values: CDR1 SGHNT, CDR2 YYREEE (reference sequence). The V and J ends lost 0 bases and 3 bases respectively, with 16 bases between them. The CDR3 sequence is CASSLEGARRDYEQYF. DNA of the CDR3: TGTGCCAGCAGCTTGGAGGGAGCGAGACGAGACTACGAGCAGTACTTC. Complete variable domain (other parts from reference TRBV5-4 and TRBJ2-7): ETGVTQSPTHLIKTRGQQVTLRCSSQSGHNTVSWYQQALGQGPQFIFQYYREEENGRGNFPPRFSGLQFPNYSSELNVNALELDDSALYLCASSLEGARRDYEQYFGPGTRLTVT.

The chain is built from TRBV25-1 and TRBJ1-1; 8 bases agree with TRBD1. The germline CDR1 and CDR2 sequences are MGHDK and SYGVNS. With 1 base clipped from V and 6 bases from J, the junction kept 4 bases outside the gene matches. The CDR3 is made up of 14 amino acids. For the CDR3, the DNA is TGTGCCAGCAGTGAATGGCAGGGGGCCGCTGAAGCTTTCTTT. Amino acid sequence: CASSEWQGAAEAFF.

The chain recombines TRBV10-3 with TRBJ1-1, with 10 bases matching TRBD1. The germline V gene encodes CDR1 ENHRY and CDR2 SYGVKD. The V segment lost 4 bases and the J segment 2 bases; nucleotides outside the gene matches: 4. This CDR3 has 15 residues. CDR3 bases: TGTGCCATCAGTGCGACGACAGGGGGCAACACTGAAGCTTTCTTT. Translated: CAISATTGGNTEAFF.

The chain employs TRBV24-1 and TRBJ1-2; TRBD1 agrees at 9 bases. Germline V gives CDR1 KGHDR, CDR2 SFDVKD. The V and J ends lost 4 bases and 4 bases, in that order; junction bases with no gene match: 9. The CDR3 spans 16 residues. CDR3 DNA sequence: TGTGCCACCAGTGACTGGACAGGGGATCGGAGCTATGGCTACACCTTC. Translating gives CATSDWTGDRSYGYTF.

In nucleotides, the CDR3 is TGTGCCATCAGTGAGTCGTCGACATATGGCTACACCTTC. This gives the protein CAISESSTYGYTF. The gene calls are TRBV10-3 and TRBJ1-2, with no clear D. The CDR3 is 13 residues long. V was pared by 0 bases and J by 5 bases, with 7 bases between. Germline loops: CDR1 ENHRY, CDR2 SYGVKD.

The V call is TRBV7-2, the J call TRBJ1-2; D remains ambiguous. CDR3 length equals 15 residues. The germline V gene has CDR1 SGHTA and CDR2 FQGNSA. Trimming took 4 bases from V and 4 from J, leaving 16 bases between them. CDR3 loop: CASSSVFEGTYGYTF. DNA for the CDR3: TGTGCCAGCAGCTCTGTCTTTGAGGGAACCTATGGCTACACCTTC.

The V and J genes are TRBV11-2 and TRBJ2-1; possible D gene TRBD2, 6 bases. This CDR3 comprises 14 residues. Germline V gives CDR1 SGHAT, CDR2 FQNNGV. The V end was cut by 1 base, the J end by 8 bases, with 12 bases between. The CDR3 DNA is TGTGCCAGCAGCTTAGCTAGCTGGGGGGATGAGCAGTTCTTC. This sequence encodes CASSLASWGDEQFF.

The chain couples TRBV20-1 to TRBJ1-2; D not resolved. Trimming removed 5 bases from V and 5 bases from J, with 9 bases in between. Germline CDR1 reads DFQATT; CDR2 reads SNEGSKA (reference sequence). The CDR3 covers 11 residues. CDR3 amino acids: CSASREYGYTF. Here the CDR3 DNA reads TGCAGTGCTTCACGTGAATATGGCTACACCTTC.

The chain recombines TRBV10-3 with TRBJ1-1; D perhaps matches TRBD1 (5 bases). CDR1 ENHRY and CDR2 SYGVKD come from the germline V gene. The length of the CDR3 is 14 residues. Trimming removed 6 bases from V and 2 bases from J, with 13 bases in between. The CDR3 coding sequence is TGTGCCATCAGGGACCAGGGAGGAAACACTGAAGCTTTCTTT. This sequence encodes CAIRDQGGNTEAFF.

This clone is a singleton in its sample. This chain links TRBV6-5 with TRBJ1-5; D possibly corresponds to TRBD1 (6 bases). Germline assignment: CDR1 MNHEY and CDR2 SVGAGI. V dropped 9 bases and J dropped 1 base, with 13 bases sitting between them. The CDR3 runs 14 residues. The DNA for the CDR3 is TGTGCCAGTTCCGAGGGGGGGAGCAATCAGCCCCAGCATTTT. Translated: CASSEGGSNQPQHF.